This T cell receptor (beta chain) was captured in a study of CD4+ T cells in melanoma. The J segment lost 2 bases and the V segment lost 2 bases, leaving 2 bases of the junction unmatched. This CDR3 comprises 15 residues. From germline, CDR1 is KGHSH and CDR2 LQKENI. This clone was counted once. Its antigen is undetermined. Findings and caveats of the study: In melanoma, neoantigen-specific CD4+ T cells reportedly differed in differentiation state. CD8+ T cell, macrophage and B cell function reportedly correlated with neoantigen-specific CD4+ T cells.

Some clones are missing from TCRdb's copy, which holds only in-frame ones; the method was immunoSEQ multiplex PCR. The sample has about 55,000 clones, more than 60% seen once. The sequenced sample was tumor tissue. The TCR sequence derives from a human donor with melanoma. This chain joins TRBV18 and TRBJ2-2; 7 positions match TRBD1. CDR3 residues: CASSPGTVNTGELFF. The CDR3 coding sequence is TGTGCCAGCTCACCAGGGACAGTCAACACCGGGGAGCTGTTTTTT.